One and the same sample provided the 25 T cell receptor beta chains below, sequenced in a study of T-cell memory formation after mild COVID-19 (dated by TCRdb to about 2021). The library was produced with 5' RACE. The reads were generated on an Illumina NovaSeq 6000. TCRdb reanalyzed the raw reads on its own, using fastp at Q25 for trimming and MiXCR for clone calling, and kept in-frame beta chains. One record per CDR3 amino acid sequence lists the most common genes and DNA. This sample is represented by approximately 560,000 distinct CDR3 sequences; 15% to 20% of them were singletons. The ten largest account for 8.1% of the sample. Input material: PBMCs or a T cell subset sorted from them (not recorded which). These receptors came from an adult woman who had mild COVID-19 (a few samples of this study predate the infection). The sample titles of this study are shuffled in the database, so cell type and time point are left out; the donor was told from shared clones.

This clonotype occurred a few times. The chain combines TRBV20-1 with TRBJ2-7, with 8 nucleotides matching TRBD2. The CDR3 totals 14 residues. The junction had 6 bases not matched to a gene; V was cut back by 4 bases and J by 1 base. Germline V gives CDR1 DFQATT, CDR2 SNEGSKA (reference sequence). The CDR3 DNA follows: TGCAGTGCTATGGGGCGGGGGGCATCCTACGAGCAGTACTTC. Translating gives CSAMGRGASYEQYF.

This clonotype occurred many times. This chain links TRBV12-3 or TRBV12-4 with TRBJ2-3, with no clear D. V was shortened by 6 bases and J by 5 bases, with 6 bases between the two germline ends. CDR3 size: 11 residues. Here the CDR3 reads CASSLKDTQYF. The CDR3 DNA follows: TGTGCCAGCAGCTTAAAAGATACGCAGTATTTT.

The gene calls are TRBV7-9 and TRBJ2-4; possibly TRBD1 for D (6 bases). The germline V gene encodes CDR1 SEHNR and CDR2 FQNEAQ (reference sequence). This CDR3 spans 15 amino acids. V lost 5 bases and J lost 2, with 13 bases in between. The CDR3 spells CASSPAGTTKNIQYF. In nucleotides, the CDR3 is TGTGCCAGCAGCCCTGCCGGGACAACCAAAAACATTCAGTACTTC.

This clonotype was detected a few times. The chain couples TRBV5-1 to TRBJ2-3, with D possibly matching TRBD1 (6 bases). V gave up 4 bases and J gave up 7 bases, with 16 bases separating them. There are 14 residues in the CDR3. Per germline, CDR1 SGHRS and CDR2 YFSETQ. The CDR3 protein is CASSPKTGKYTQYF. CDR3 sequence (DNA): TGCGCCAGCAGCCCAAAAACAGGGAAATATACGCAGTATTTT.

This rearrangement joins TRBV9 to TRBJ1-6; D not certain. V lost 0 bases to trimming and J lost 9 bases, with 10 bases between them. The CDR3 extends over 14 amino acids. CDR1 is SGDLS, CDR2 YYNGEE, per germline. This CDR3 is CASSVAGVGSPLHF. Here the CDR3 DNA reads TGTGCCAGCAGCGTAGCCGGGGTAGGTTCACCCCTCCACTTT.

V and J are TRBV6-5 and TRBJ2-7; D is perhaps TRBD1 (6 bases). Germline V gene data show CDR1 as MNHEY and CDR2 as SVGAGI. With 0 bases removed from V and 7 bases from J, the gap between germline ends came to 16 bases. This CDR3 is built from 15 residues. DNA of the CDR3: TGTGCCAGCAGTTACTCTTGGACAGCCGTTGTGGAGCAGTACTTC. Amino acids: CASSYSWTAVVEQYF.

The rearrangement links TRBV7-2 to TRBJ1-2; tentatively, D is TRBD1 (5 bases). This CDR3 has 15 residues. The V end lost 5 bases, the J end lost 4 bases, and 17 bases lay between the germline ends. Germline CDR1 is SGHTA and CDR2 is FQGNSA. The CDR3 DNA is TGTGCCAGCAGCACCGGGACTGCTTTTGGCTATGGCTACACCTTC. Its translation: CASSTGTAFGYGYTF. Complete variable domain (other parts from reference TRBV7-2 and TRBJ1-2): GAGVSQSPSNKVTEKGKDVELRCDPISGHTALYWYRQSLGQGLEFLIYFQGNSAPDKSGLPSDRFSAERTGGSVSTLTIQRTQQEDSAVYLCASSTGTAFGYGYTFGSGTRLTVV.

The gene calls are TRBV20-1 and TRBJ2-1; D remains unclear. Trimming took 2 bases from V and 3 from J, leaving 5 bases between them. Germline V CDR1 and CDR2: DFQATT, SNEGSKA (reference sequence). The CDR3 extends over 12 amino acids. CDR3 protein: CSARPVYNEQFF. CDR3 DNA sequence: TGCAGTGCTAGACCCGTCTACAATGAGCAGTTCTTC.

The CDR3 reads CASTIAGGQGETQYF. CDR3 coding DNA: TGTGCCAGCACTATAGCGGGGGGCCAGGGAGAGACCCAGTACTTC. V is TRBV7-6 and J is TRBJ2-5, with 10 bases that match TRBD2. CDR1 is SGHVS, CDR2 FNYEAQ, per germline. V lost 7 bases, J lost 4 bases, and 9 bases stayed unmatched. The CDR3 extends over 15 amino acids.

This clonotype was picked up a small number of times. This chain joins TRBV19 and TRBJ2-7, with D perhaps matching TRBD2 (6 bases). The CDR3 extends over 11 amino acids. Trimming stripped 8 bases from V and 5 bases from J, with 10 bases between. CDR1 is LNHDA, CDR2 SQIVND, per germline (reference sequence). CDR3 DNA: TGTGCCAGTGGGGAGCGGGACGAGCAGTACTTC. It specifies CASGERDEQYF.

This clonotype occurred a few times. The chain has TRBV12-3 or TRBV12-4 and TRBJ2-2, with TRBD1 matching 7 bases. V shed 4 bases, J shed 0 bases, and the junction held 8 bases outside the gene matches. The CDR3 is 17 amino acids. The CDR3 DNA sequence: TGTGCCAGCAGTTCGTGGACAGGCCCTGCGAACACCGGGGAGCTGTTTTTT. It is translated as CASSSWTGPANTGELFF.

This clonotype was found a few times. The rearrangement uses TRBV7-2 and TRBJ2-2; 15 positions agree with TRBD2. Germline values: CDR1 SGHTA, CDR2 FQGNSA. The CDR3 spans 18 residues. The J segment lost 7 bases and the V segment lost 5 bases, leaving 11 bases of the junction unmatched. The CDR3 spells CASSPQGLAGGAGGELFF. DNA for the CDR3: TGTGCCAGCAGCCCCCAGGGACTAGCGGGGGGAGCTGGCGGGGAGCTGTTTTTT. Based on the CDR3 plus reference TRBV7-2 and TRBJ2-2, the full variable domain is GAGVSQSPSNKVTEKGKDVELRCDPISGHTALYWYRQSLGQGLEFLIYFQGNSAPDKSGLPSDRFSAERTGGSVSTLTIQRTQQEDSAVYLCASSPQGLAGGAGGELFFGEGSRLTVL.

The gene calls are TRBV20-1 and TRBJ2-3; TRBD2 agrees at 8 bases. Germline-derived CDR1 and CDR2 are DFQATT and SNEGSKA (reference sequence). The CDR3 is 14 amino acids. Trimming cost V 6 bases and J 0 bases; bases outside gene matches: 5. CDR3 nucleotide sequence: TGCAGTGCGAATAGCGGGACTAGCACAGATACGCAGTATTTT. Protein: CSANSGTSTDTQYF.

The table lists this clonotype with a few counts. The V call is TRBV12-3 or TRBV12-4, the J call TRBJ2-1; D is unclear. The CDR3 runs 11 residues. The V gene lost 7 bases and the J gene lost 7 bases, with 8 bases spanning the gap. The CDR3 sequence is CASTSWNEQFF. Here the CDR3 DNA reads TGTGCCAGCACAAGTTGGAATGAGCAGTTCTTC.

This clonotype was seen only a few times. The V gene is TRBV5-5, the J gene TRBJ2-7; D not resolved. Germline loops: CDR1 SGHKS, CDR2 YYEKEE (reference sequence). The CDR3 is 14 residues long. V was clipped by 0 bases and J by 4 bases, with 11 bases between them. CDR3 nucleotide sequence: TGTGCCAGCAGCTTGGGGTCCAGGCTGTACGAGCAGTACTTC. Encoded protein: CASSLGSRLYEQYF. Complete variable domain (other parts from reference TRBV5-5 and TRBJ2-7): DAGVTQSPTHLIKTRGQQVTLRCSPISGHKSVSWYQQVLGQGPQFIFQYYEKEERGRGNFPDRFSARQFPNYSSELNVNALLLGDSALYLCASSLGSRLYEQYFGPGTRLTVT.

This clonotype has more than one count but fewer than ten. V and J are TRBV3-1 and TRBJ2-5; D is possibly TRBD2 (6 bases). The CDR3 runs 13 residues. Trimming pared 5 bases from V and 4 bases from J, leaving 11 bases between. The germline gives CDR1 LGHDT, CDR2 YNNKEL (reference sequence). CDR3 in amino acids: CASSGGNGETQYF. The CDR3 DNA sequence: TGTGCCAGCAGCGGAGGGAACGGAGAGACCCAGTACTTC.

The CDR3 DNA reads TGCAGTGCTAGAGAGCGCGGAGGCTACACCTTC. It specifies CSARERGGYTF. J is TRBJ1-2 and V is TRBV20-1, with D unresolved. The germline V and J ends were trimmed by 0 bases and 8 bases, with 7 bases remaining between them. The CDR3 length is 11 residues. CDR1 is DFQATT and CDR2 is SNEGSKA in the germline V gene (reference sequence).

This clonotype was recorded a few times. The rearrangement uses TRBV24-1 and TRBJ1-1, with D uncertain. CDR3 length: 12 amino acids. Germline V lookup: CDR1 KGHDR, CDR2 SFDVKD. Trimming removed 5 bases from V and 1 base from J, with 4 bases in between. Here the CDR3 reads CATSGPNTEAFF. CDR3 bases: TGTGCCACCAGTGGTCCGAACACTGAAGCTTTCTTT.

The chain is built from TRBV20-1 and TRBJ1-5; a weak D match, TRBD1 (5 bases). CDR1 is DFQATT and CDR2 is SNEGSKA in the germline V gene (reference sequence). Trimming cost V 5 bases and J 3 bases, with 14 bases left between them. CDR3 length: 14 residues. This chain's CDR3 is CSASTESPNQPQHF. Here the CDR3 DNA reads TGCAGTGCTTCGACAGAATCCCCCAATCAGCCCCAGCATTTT.

This clonotype has a handful of counts. V gene TRBV6-2 or TRBV6-3 combines with J gene TRBJ2-7; no clear D. V was trimmed by 2 bases and J by 1 base, leaving 9 bases between them. This CDR3 is 14 amino acids long. Germline values: CDR1 MNHEY, CDR2 SVGEGT. CDR3 in DNA: TGTGCCAGCAGTTACAAGCAGACTTCCTACGAGCAGTACTTC. This sequence encodes CASSYKQTSYEQYF.

The chain has TRBV7-9 and TRBJ1-1; 8 nucleotides agree with TRBD1. The CDR3 extends over 14 amino acids. V shed 5 bases and J 4 bases; nucleotides not matched to a gene: 6. The V gene's germline CDR1 is SEHNR and CDR2 FQNEAQ (reference sequence). The CDR3: CASSARGQGTEAFF. The CDR3 DNA reads as TGTGCCAGCAGCGCCAGGGGGCAGGGCACTGAAGCTTTCTTT.

The chain couples TRBV9 to TRBJ2-7, with 10 bases identical to TRBD2. Germline CDR1 is SGDLS and CDR2 is YYNGEE. Unmatched junction bases numbered 6, after V lost 2 bases and J lost 7 bases. The CDR3 consists of 14 residues. CDR3 residues: CASSVTSGTGEQYF. For the CDR3, the DNA is TGTGCCAGCAGCGTCACTAGCGGGACGGGTGAGCAGTACTTC.

This clonotype showed up just a few times. The chain combines TRBV30 with TRBJ1-6; the D gene is possibly TRBD1 (5 bases). The CDR3 is 14 amino acids. The V gene's germline CDR1 is GTSNPN and CDR2 SVGIG (reference sequence). V lost 3 bases and J lost 7, with 13 bases in between. The CDR3 region is CAWRLAGSNSPLHF. CDR3 nucleotide sequence: TGTGCCTGGAGACTGGCAGGGTCAAATTCACCCCTCCACTTT.

The table lists this clonotype with a few counts. V usage is TRBV20-1 and J usage is TRBJ1-2; D is unresolved. The V end was cut by 7 bases, the J end by 2 bases, with 11 bases between. The CDR3 length is 12 residues. Germline V gene data show CDR1 as DFQATT and CDR2 as SNEGSKA (reference sequence). The DNA of the CDR3 is TGCAGTGGGACCGGAAAGAACTATGGCTACACCTTC. Translation gives CSGTGKNYGYTF.

The chain is built from TRBV7-9 and TRBJ2-3, with D possibly called TRBD1 or TRBD2 (6 bases each). The CDR3 has 16 residues. Trimming took 4 bases from V and 2 from J, leaving 16 bases between them. From germline, CDR1 is SEHNR and CDR2 FQNEAQ (reference sequence). The CDR3 reads CASSSDGGGFTDTQYF. CDR3 sequence (DNA): TGTGCCAGCAGCTCGGATGGAGGGGGTTTCACAGATACGCAGTATTTT.